The present TCR beta chain was sequenced within a study of shared clonotypes between healthy human individuals. Trimming took off 4 bases at V and 0 bases at J, with 7 bases between the two ends. The length of the CDR3 is 13 residues. Germline V gives CDR1 SQVTM, CDR2 ANQGSEA. Notes on the study in general: The genetic and exposure-history diversity represented was limited by few donors.

CD45RO-negative cells were positively selected for CCR7, leaving out terminally differentiated effector memory CD45RA+ cells. Each of the donors was a healthy adult who was HIV-negative and had not had a recent acute infection or vaccination. TCRdb's table, derived via immunoSEQ multiplex PCR, lists solely in-frame clones and lacks some. The sample includes nearly 600,000 clones, 95% to 96% of them seen just once. A remark on this clone: The antigen remains undetermined.

This TCR derives from a young woman in good health. What was sequenced was naive CD8+ T cells sorted from blood. This chain joins TRBV29-1 and TRBJ1-5; D might be TRBD1 (5 bases). CDR3 sequence reads: CSVVQGSNQPQHF. CDR3 nucleotides: TGCAGCGTTGTCCAGGGTAGCAATCAGCCCCAGCATTTT.